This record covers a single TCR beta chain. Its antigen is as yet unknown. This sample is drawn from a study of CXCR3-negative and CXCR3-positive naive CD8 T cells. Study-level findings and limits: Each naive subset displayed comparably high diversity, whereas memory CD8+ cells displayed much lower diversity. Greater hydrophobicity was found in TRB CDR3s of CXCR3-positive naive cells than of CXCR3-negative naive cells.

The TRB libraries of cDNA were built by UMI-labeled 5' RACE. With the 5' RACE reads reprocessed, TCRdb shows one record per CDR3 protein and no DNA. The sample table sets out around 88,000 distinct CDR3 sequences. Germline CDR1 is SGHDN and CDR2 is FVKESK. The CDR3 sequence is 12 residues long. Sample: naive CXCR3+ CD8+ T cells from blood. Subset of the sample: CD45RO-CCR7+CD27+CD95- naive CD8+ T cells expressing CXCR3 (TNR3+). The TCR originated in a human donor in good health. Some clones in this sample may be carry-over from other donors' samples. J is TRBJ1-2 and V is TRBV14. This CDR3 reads CASSPKWIGYTF.